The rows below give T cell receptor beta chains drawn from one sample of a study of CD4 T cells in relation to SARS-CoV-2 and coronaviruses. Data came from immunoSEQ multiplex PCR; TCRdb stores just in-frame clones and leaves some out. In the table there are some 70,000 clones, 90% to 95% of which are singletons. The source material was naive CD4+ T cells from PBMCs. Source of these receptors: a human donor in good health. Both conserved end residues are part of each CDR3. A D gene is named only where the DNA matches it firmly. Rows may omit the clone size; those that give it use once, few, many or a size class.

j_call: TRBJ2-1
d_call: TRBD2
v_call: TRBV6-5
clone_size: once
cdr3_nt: TGTGCCAGCAGTTACTCTTACAAGCGGGAAAAGCAGTTCTTC
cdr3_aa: CASSYSYKREKQFF

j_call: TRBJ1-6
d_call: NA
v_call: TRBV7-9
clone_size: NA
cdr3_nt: TGTGCCAGCAGCCCTACAGGGAGCTCCTATAATTCACCCCTCCACTTT
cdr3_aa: CASSPTGSSYNSPLHF

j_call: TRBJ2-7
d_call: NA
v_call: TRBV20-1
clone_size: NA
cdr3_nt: TGCAGTGCGGTACCCGGGGACGAGCAGTACTTC
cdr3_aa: CSAVPGDEQYF

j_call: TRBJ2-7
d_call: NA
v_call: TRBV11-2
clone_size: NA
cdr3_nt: TGTGCCAGCAGCTCGGTTAAACAGGGTGGCGAGCAGTACTTC
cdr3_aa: CASSSVKQGGEQYF

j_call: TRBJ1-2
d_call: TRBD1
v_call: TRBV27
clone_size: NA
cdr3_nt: TGTGCCAGCAGTTCAACGCCCGGACAGGGGGTTACCCCTAACTATGGCTACACCTTC
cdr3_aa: CASSSTPGQGVTPNYGYTF

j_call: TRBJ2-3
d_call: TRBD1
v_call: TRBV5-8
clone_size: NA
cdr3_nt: TGTGCCAGCATCGACAGGGGCGGCACAGATACGCAGTATTTT
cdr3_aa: CASIDRGGTDTQYF

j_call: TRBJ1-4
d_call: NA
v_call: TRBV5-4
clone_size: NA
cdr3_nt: TGTGCCAGCAGCCTCAGGTTTAGCCTCAAACTGTTTTTT
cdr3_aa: CASSLRFSLKLFF

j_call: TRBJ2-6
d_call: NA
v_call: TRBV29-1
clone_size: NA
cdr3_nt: TGCAGCGTTGACTGGGGTGCTGGGGCCAACGTCCTGACTTTC
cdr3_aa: CSVDWGAGANVLTF

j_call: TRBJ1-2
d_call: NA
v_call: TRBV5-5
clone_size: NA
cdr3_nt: TGTGCCAGCAGCTTTTATAACTATGGCTACACCTTC
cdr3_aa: CASSFYNYGYTF

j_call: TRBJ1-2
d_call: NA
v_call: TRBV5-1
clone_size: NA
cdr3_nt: TGCGCCAGCAGCTTGGGACGAGAAGGCTACACCTTC
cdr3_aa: CASSLGREGYTF

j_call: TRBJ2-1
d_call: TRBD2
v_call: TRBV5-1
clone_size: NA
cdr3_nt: TGCGCCAGCAGCTTGACGGGAGGGAGTGAGCAGTTCTTC
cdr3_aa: CASSLTGGSEQFF

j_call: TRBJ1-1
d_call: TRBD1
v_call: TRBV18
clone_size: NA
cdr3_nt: TGTGCCAGCTCGGACGGGGACAGTGAAGCTTTCTTT
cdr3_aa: CASSDGDSEAFF

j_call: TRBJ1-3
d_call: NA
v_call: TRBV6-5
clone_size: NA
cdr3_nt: TGTGCCAGCAGTTCCGACAGCTACTCTGGAAACACCATATATTTT
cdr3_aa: CASSSDSYSGNTIYF

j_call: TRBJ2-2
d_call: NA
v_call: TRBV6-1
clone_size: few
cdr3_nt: TGTGCCAGCAGTGAAGCGCCAGCTCTCCATACCGGGGAGCTGTTTTTT
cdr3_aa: CASSEAPALHTGELFF

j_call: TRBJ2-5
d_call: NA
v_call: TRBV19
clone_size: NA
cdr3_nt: TGTGCCAGTAGTATATTGGGGTCGGAGACCCAGTACTTC
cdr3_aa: CASSILGSETQYF

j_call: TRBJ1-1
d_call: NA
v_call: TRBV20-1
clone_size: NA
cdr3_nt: TGCAGTGCGAGGTGGAACACTGAAGCTTTCTTT
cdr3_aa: CSARWNTEAFF

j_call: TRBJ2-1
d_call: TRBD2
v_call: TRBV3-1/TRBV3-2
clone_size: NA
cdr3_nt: TGTGCCAGCAGCCACCTCGGTGTTCGAGCGGGGGCCTACAATGAGCAGTTCTTC
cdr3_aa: CASSHLGVRAGAYNEQFF

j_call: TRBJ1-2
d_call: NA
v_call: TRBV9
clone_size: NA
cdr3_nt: TGTGCCAGCAGCGTCGAGAGAGTCGCTAACTATGGCTACACCTTC
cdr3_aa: CASSVERVANYGYTF

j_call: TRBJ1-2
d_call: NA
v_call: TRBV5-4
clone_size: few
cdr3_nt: TGTGCCAGCAGCAAGGGACAACTTAACTATGGCTACACCTTC
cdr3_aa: CASSKGQLNYGYTF

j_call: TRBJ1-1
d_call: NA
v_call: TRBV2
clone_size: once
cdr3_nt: TGTGCCAGCGTGGTAAGAACGAACACTGAAGCTTTCTTT
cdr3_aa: CASVVRTNTEAFF

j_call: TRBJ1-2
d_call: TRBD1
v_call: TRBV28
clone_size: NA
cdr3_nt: TGTGCCAGCAGTCCGGGGACAGCTCTCTATGGCTACACCTTC
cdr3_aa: CASSPGTALYGYTF

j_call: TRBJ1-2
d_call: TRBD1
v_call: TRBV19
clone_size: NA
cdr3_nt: TGTGCCAGTAGCCTTGACAGGGTAGGGAACTATGGCTACACCTTC
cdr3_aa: CASSLDRVGNYGYTF

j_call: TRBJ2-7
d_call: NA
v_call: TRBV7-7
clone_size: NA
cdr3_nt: TGTGCTAGCAGCCCCTCTTCAGGGACCTACGAGCAGTACTTC
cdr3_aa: CASSPSSGTYEQYF

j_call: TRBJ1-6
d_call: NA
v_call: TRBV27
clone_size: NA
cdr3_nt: TGTGCCAGCAGCTCACCCCATCTCTATAATTCACCCCTCCACTTT
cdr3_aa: CASSSPHLYNSPLHF

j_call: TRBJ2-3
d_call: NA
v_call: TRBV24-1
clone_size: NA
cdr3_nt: TGTGCCACCAGTGATCGGACAAGTGCTAGCACAGATACGCAGTATTTT
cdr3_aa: CATSDRTSASTDTQYF

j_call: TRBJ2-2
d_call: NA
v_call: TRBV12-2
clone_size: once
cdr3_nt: TGTGCAAGTCGCTTACGTACAGCGGGGACGAACACCGGGGAGCTGTTTTTT
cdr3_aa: CASRLRTAGTNTGELFF

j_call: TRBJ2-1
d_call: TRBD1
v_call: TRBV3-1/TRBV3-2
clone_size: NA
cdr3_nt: TGTGCCAGCAGCCCGACAGGGAACAGCTACAATGAGCAGTTCTTC
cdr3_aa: CASSPTGNSYNEQFF

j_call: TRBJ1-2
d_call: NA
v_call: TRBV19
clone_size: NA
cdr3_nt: TGTGCCAGCTATCCTAGGGACTATGGCTACACCTTC
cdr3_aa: CASYPRDYGYTF

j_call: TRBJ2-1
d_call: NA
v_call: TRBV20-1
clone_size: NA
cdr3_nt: TGCAGTGCTAGAGCTAGCAATGAGCAGTTCTTC
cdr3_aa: CSARASNEQFF

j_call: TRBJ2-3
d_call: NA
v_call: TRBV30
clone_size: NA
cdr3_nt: TGTGCCTGGAGTGTATGGCGGAATACGCAGTATTTT
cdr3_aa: CAWSVWRNTQYF

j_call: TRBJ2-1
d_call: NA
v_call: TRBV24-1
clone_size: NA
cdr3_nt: TGTGCCACCTCCCCTTTCTCCTACAATGAGCAGTTCTTC
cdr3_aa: CATSPFSYNEQFF